The source of this TCR beta chain is a study of Ad26.COV2.S vaccination and SARS-CoV-2 variants. The wider study: Donor was in the COV1001 Ad26.COV2.S trial arm. The authors gave Ad26.COV2.S intramuscularly, either once or twice 56 days apart. Study-wide results and caveats: Non-spike TCR breadth did not differ much between vaccine and placebo recipients.

Note on this clone: Its specificity is not known.

Trimming stripped 6 bases from V and 5 bases from J, with 16 bases between. The CDR3 spans 14 residues. Germline CDR1 reads LGHDT; CDR2 reads YNNKEL (reference sequence). Treatment defined: roughly 18 received Ad26.COV2.S at low or high dose, single or two shots; several received placebo; per-sample allocation not given. Samples were taken on day 63 after the first vaccine or placebo injection. Data came from immunoSEQ multiplex PCR; TCRdb stores just in-frame clones and leaves some out. The sample yields over 400,000 clones, about 88% seen once. The receptor was derived from a person between 18 and 60 years old who received the Ad26.COV2.S COVID-19 vaccine or a placebo. The material sequenced was peripheral blood, taken in a trial of Ad26.COV2.S vaccine versus placebo. The chain links TRBV3-1 (or the pseudogene TRBV3-2) to TRBJ1-1; perhaps TRBD1 as D (6 bases). In nucleotides, the CDR3 is TGTGCCAGCAGTCCGGGACACGGGGGGACTGAAGCTTTCTTT. It encodes CASSPGHGGTEAFF.